These T cell receptor beta chains were read from a single sample in a study of tumor-infiltrating lymphocytes in oesophageal squamous cell carcinoma. TCRdb ran MiXCR on the PCR reads and lists one entry per CDR3 protein. The data contain about 14,000 distinct CDR3 sequences, under 60% of them singletons. Sequences were obtained from blood. Receptors were obtained from a male donor with esophageal squamous cell carcinoma. Both conserved end residues are part of each CDR3.

TRBV5-1 CASSRDLQGSGANVLTF
TRBV5-3 CASSLPGTLYEQYF
TRBV7-3 CASRLAGGNNEQFF
TRBV7-8 CASSSSGTMRETQYF
TRBV7-2 CASSPVSAANTGELFF
TRBV6-1 CASSRDKLYEQYF
TRBV6-2/TRBV6-3 CASSGRDPIGSTQYF
TRBV7-6 CASSPGLGDTQYF
TRBV6-5 CASSAEMGLGTDTQYF
TRBV12-3/TRBV12-4 CASGALAGSYNEQFF
TRBV7-8 CASIPMRENNEQYF
TRBV6-1 CASGWDQETQYF
TRBV5-1 CASMLAYNEQFF
TRBV6-6 CASSRTGSTDTQYF
TRBV6-1 CASLFAASGNNEQYF
TRBV7-2 CASSPWAVGGEQFF
TRBV10-3 CAISPSTSYEQYF